Shown below are 17 T cell receptor beta chains from a single sample sequenced in a study of blood T cell repertoires in COVID-19. Here immunoSEQ multiplex PCR was the method, and the copy in TCRdb shows in-frame clones only, minus some. The repertoire holds 210,000 or so clones, with 85% as singletons. The material sequenced was peripheral blood. Source of these receptors: a man aged 45-60 years with COVID-19, enrolled during active disease.

The J gene is TRBJ2-1, the V gene TRBV5-4, with a weak D call TRBD1 (6 bases). V lost 4 bases and J 1 base, leaving 9 bases between the germline ends. There are 14 residues in the CDR3. From germline, CDR1 is SGHNT and CDR2 YYREEE (reference sequence). The CDR3 here is CASSRQESYNEQFF. As DNA, the CDR3 is TGTGCCAGCAGCCGACAGGAGTCCTACAATGAGCAGTTCTTC.

The V and J genes are TRBV15 and TRBJ2-7, with TRBD1 matching 8 bases. The germline gives CDR1 LNHNV, CDR2 YYDKDF (reference sequence). CDR3 length equals 15 residues. The trim removed 0 bases at V and 2 bases at J, leaving 3 bases unmatched. CDR3 DNA sequence: TGTGCCACCAGCAGAGACAGGGGGCGAGCCTACGAGCAGTACTTC. It is translated as CATSRDRGRAYEQYF.

The V and J genes are TRBV20-1 and TRBJ2-1, with 11 bases identical to TRBD2. From germline, CDR1 is DFQATT and CDR2 SNEGSKA (reference sequence). CDR3 length equals 16 residues. V was pared by 3 bases and J by 6 bases, with 10 bases of the junction left unmatched. The CDR3 protein is CSASDPSGGPGNEQFF. CDR3 in DNA: TGCAGTGCTAGTGATCCTAGCGGGGGGCCGGGCAATGAGCAGTTCTTC.

Concerning this clone itself: A much larger clone differs by one base, so this may be a read error. The CDR3 DNA reads as TGTGCCAGCAGCCTGCTAGCGGGGGGGACAGATACGCAGTATTTT. It specifies CASSLLAGGTDTQYF. This chain joins TRBV4-2 and TRBJ2-3, with 12 bases identical to TRBD2. V shed 4 bases, J shed 3 bases, and the junction held 2 bases outside the gene matches. This CDR3 contains 15 residues. CDR1 and CDR2 (germline): LGHNA, YNFKEQ.

The V call is TRBV19, the J call TRBJ1-3; no clear D. Trimming left V 5 bases short and J 0 bases short, with 11 bases between. The CDR3 has 15 residues. Germline CDR1 reads LNHDA; CDR2 reads SQIVND (reference sequence). The CDR3 bases are TGTGCCAGTAGTCAGGCGGGCTTCTCTGGAAACACCATATATTTT. The encoded protein is CASSQAGFSGNTIYF.

The rearrangement uses TRBV10-3 and TRBJ2-4; 7 nucleotides agree with TRBD1. From germline, CDR1 is ENHRY and CDR2 SYGVKD. V dropped 6 bases and J dropped 4; count of bases not matched to a gene: 3. This CDR3 comprises 13 residues. DNA of the CDR3: TGTGCCATCAGCGGGACAGAGAAAAACATTCAGTACTTC. Amino acids: CAISGTEKNIQYF.

V usage is TRBV7-2 and J usage is TRBJ2-2; D is unresolved. The CDR3 consists of 13 residues. Looked up from germline, CDR1 is SGHTA and CDR2 is FQGNSA. Trimming took off 5 bases at V and 8 bases at J, with 12 bases between the two ends. CDR3 loop: CASSRRFRGELFF. The CDR3 DNA sequence: TGTGCCAGCAGCCGACGTTTCAGGGGGGAGCTGTTTTTT.

CDR3 in amino acids: CASIPGGRNTEAFF. The CDR3 DNA reads as TGTGCCAGCATTCCAGGGGGGAGGAACACTGAAGCTTTCTTT. The chain joins TRBV25-1 to TRBJ1-1; 7 bases agree with TRBD1. This CDR3 has 14 residues. After removal of 7 bases from V and 1 base from J, the junction contained 6 bases not matched to a gene. Germline CDR1 reads MGHDK; CDR2 reads SYGVNS.

The chain combines TRBV6-6 with TRBJ2-1; a possible D gene is TRBD2 (6 bases). The CDR3 totals 16 residues. V shed 4 bases and J shed 2 bases, with 15 bases lying between them. Germline-derived CDR1 and CDR2 are MNHNY and SVGAGI (reference sequence). The CDR3 bases are TGTGCCAGCAGTTCACAATTAAGGGAGGCCTACAATGAGCAGTTCTTC. Protein sequence: CASSSQLREAYNEQFF.

This chain joins TRBV9 and TRBJ2-7, with D possibly TRBD1 on 6 matching bases. The CDR3 extends over 14 amino acids. Germline V CDR1 and CDR2: SGDLS, YYNGEE. Trimming left V 0 bases short and J 4 bases short, with 11 bases between. In DNA form, the CDR3 reads TGTGCCAGCAGCGTAGGGGGGCAGCCGTACGAGCAGTACTTC. This encodes CASSVGGQPYEQYF.

This clone was picked up one time. The rearrangement joins TRBV9 to TRBJ1-4; 9 nucleotides match TRBD1. CDR3 length equals 15 residues. Germline loops: CDR1 SGDLS, CDR2 YYNGEE. Trimming removed 3 bases from V and 8 bases from J; junction bases left unmatched: 8. CDR3 bases: TGTGCCAGCAGCGGGGGACAGGGCCGAAGGGAAAAACTGTTTTTT. Amino acids: CASSGGQGRREKLFF.

The chain uses TRBV2 and TRBJ1-5; 9 bases line up with TRBD1. After removal of 8 bases from V and 6 bases from J, the junction contained 8 bases not matched to a gene. Germline CDR1 and CDR2: SNHLY and FYNNEI. This CDR3 has 14 amino acids. The chain's CDR3 is CASREQGAPQPQHF. The CDR3 DNA reads as TGTGCCAGCCGCGAACAGGGGGCTCCTCAGCCCCAGCATTTT.

The chain recombines TRBV24-1 with TRBJ2-7, with D tentatively TRBD1 (6 bases). This CDR3 spans 11 amino acids. V gave up 6 bases and J gave up 7 bases, with 9 bases separating them. CDR1 is KGHDR, CDR2 SFDVKD, per germline. CDR3 bases: TGTGCCACCAGTACAGGGCGGGAGCAGTACTTC. Translating gives CATSTGREQYF.

The chain recombines TRBV19 with TRBJ2-1; 9 bases match TRBD1. The trim removed 5 bases at V and 4 bases at J, leaving 3 bases unmatched. Germline-derived CDR1 and CDR2 are LNHDA and SQIVND (reference sequence). CDR3 length: 14 amino acids. The CDR3 bases are TGTGCCAGTAGTTTCGGACAGGGGTACAATGAGCAGTTCTTC. This encodes CASSFGQGYNEQFF.

For the CDR3, the DNA is TGTGCCAGCAAACAGTACAATGAGCAGTTCTTC. The encoded protein is CASKQYNEQFF. The chain combines TRBV6-5 with TRBJ2-1; D is unclear. Germline-derived CDR1 and CDR2 are MNHEY and SVGAGI. V was pared by 7 bases and J by 4 bases, with 5 bases between. This CDR3 has 11 residues.

The chain links TRBV5-6 to TRBJ2-5, with 14 bases fitting TRBD2. Trimming at V came to 4 bases and at J to 1 base, leaving 6 bases not matched to a gene. Germline lookup yields CDR1 SGHDT and CDR2 YYEEEE. CDR3 length: 17 amino acids. Written as DNA, the CDR3 is TGTGCCAGCAGCCCCCAAGGACTAGCGGGGGGCCAAGAGACCCAGTACTTC. This translates into CASSPQGLAGGQETQYF.

The chain carries TRBV6-5 and TRBJ2-3, with TRBD2 identical over 10 bases. V lost 2 bases to trimming and J lost 5 bases; unmatched junction nucleotides: 4. The CDR3 is 15 residues long. Per the germline V gene, CDR1 is MNHEY and CDR2 is SVGAGI. The CDR3 DNA is TGTGCCAGCAGTTACGCTCTAGCGGGGGTAGATACGCAGTATTTT. Its translation is CASSYALAGVDTQYF.